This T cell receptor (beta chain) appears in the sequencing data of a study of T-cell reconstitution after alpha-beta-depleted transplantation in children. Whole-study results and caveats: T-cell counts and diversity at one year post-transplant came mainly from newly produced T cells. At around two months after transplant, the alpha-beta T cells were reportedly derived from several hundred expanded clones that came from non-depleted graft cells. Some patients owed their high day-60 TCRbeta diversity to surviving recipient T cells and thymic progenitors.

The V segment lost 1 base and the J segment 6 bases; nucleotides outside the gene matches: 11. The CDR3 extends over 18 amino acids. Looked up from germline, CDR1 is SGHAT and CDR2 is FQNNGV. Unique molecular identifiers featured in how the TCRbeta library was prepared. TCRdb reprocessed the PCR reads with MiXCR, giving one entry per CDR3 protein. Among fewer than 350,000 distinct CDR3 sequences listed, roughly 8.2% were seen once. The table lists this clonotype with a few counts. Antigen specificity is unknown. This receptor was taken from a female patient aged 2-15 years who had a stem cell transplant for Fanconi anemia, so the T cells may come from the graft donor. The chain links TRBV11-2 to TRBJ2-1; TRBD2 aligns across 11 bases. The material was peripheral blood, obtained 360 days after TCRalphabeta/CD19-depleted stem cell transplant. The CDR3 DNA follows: TGTGCCAGCAGCTTAGCTCTCGCACCGCTAGCGGGGGGCAATGAGCAGTTCTTC. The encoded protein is CASSLALAPLAGGNEQFF.